Each of the 28 T cell receptor beta chains below was sequenced from the same sample in a study of T cells after yellow fever vaccination. TCRdb fed the 5' RACE reads into MiXCR, producing one record per CDR3 protein. The profile shows hundreds of thousands of distinct CDR3 sequences, approximately 4% of them singletons. This specimen consisted of PBMCs, obtained 5 days after the yellow fever booster vaccination. The receptors were gathered from a man aged 18 to 30 who received the YFV17D yellow fever vaccine.

This clonotype was counted many times. V and J are TRBV11-3 and TRBJ2-1; TRBD2 aligns across 8 bases. There are 15 residues in the CDR3. The trim removed 1 base at V and 3 bases at J, leaving 2 bases unmatched. Germline V gene data show CDR1 as SGHNT and CDR2 as YENEEA. CDR3 region: CASSLGGGNYNEQFF. The CDR3 DNA sequence: TGTGCCAGCAGCTTAGGCGGGGGGAACTACAATGAGCAGTTCTTC. Supplemented by reference TRBV11-3 and TRBJ2-1, the full variable domain reads EAGVVQSPRYKIIEKKQPVAFWCNPISGHNTLYWYLQNLGQGPELLIRYENEEAVDDSQLPKDRFSAERLKGVDSTLKIQPAELGDSAVYLCASSLGGGNYNEQFFGPGTRLTVL.

The gene calls are TRBV5-1 and TRBJ1-1, with a possible D match to TRBD1 (5 bases). Germline CDR1 is SGHRS and CDR2 is YFSETQ. The CDR3 covers 15 residues. Trimming removed 1 base at V and 1 base at J, with 11 bases between. CDR3 coding DNA: TGCGCCAGCAGCTTGAGACAGACCGGGAACACTGAAGCTTTCTTT. Amino acids: CASSLRQTGNTEAFF.

The chain couples TRBV24-1 to TRBJ2-3; D remains ambiguous. The CDR3 has 15 amino acids. CDR1 and CDR2 from the germline V gene are KGHDR and SFDVKD. Trimming left V 4 bases short and J 1 base short, with 11 bases between. The CDR3 is CATSDSGSRTDTQYF. The CDR3 bases are TGTGCCACCAGTGACTCCGGGTCCCGCACAGATACGCAGTATTTT.

There are many counts of this clonotype. The chain joins TRBV29-1 to TRBJ1-2, with TRBD1 as a possible D gene (5 bases). Per the germline V gene, CDR1 is SQVTM and CDR2 is ANQGSEA. The ends were cut back, 4 bases at V and 1 base at J, with 7 bases in the middle. This CDR3 is 12 amino acids long. The CDR3 DNA reads TGCAGCGTTGGGGGACTTAACTATGGCTACACCTTC. Residues: CSVGGLNYGYTF.

This clonotype was seen repeatedly, ten times or more. The V call is TRBV10-3, the J call TRBJ2-3; 7 bases map to TRBD1. V lost 2 bases, J lost 2 bases, and 13 bases stayed unmatched. In germline, CDR1 is ENHRY, CDR2 SYGVKD. This CDR3 region has 18 residues. CDR3 in DNA: TGTGCCATCAGTGAGACGGACACCGGGACAGAACCCACAGATACGCAGTATTTT. It translates to CAISETDTGTEPTDTQYF.

This clonotype was seen a handful of times. The gene calls are TRBV12-3 or TRBV12-4 and TRBJ2-7, with 8 nucleotides matching TRBD1. The ends lost 7 bases at V and 0 bases at J; junction bases unmatched: 5. This CDR3 is built from 14 residues. This CDR3 is CASNRDRSSYEQYF. CDR3 in DNA: TGTGCCAGCAACCGGGACAGGAGCTCCTACGAGCAGTACTTC.

The DNA for the CDR3 is TGTGCCAGCAGGGGTTGGCGGGGGTTCACAGATACGCAGTATTTT. Its protein is CASRGWRGFTDTQYF. The chain is built from TRBV6-1 and TRBJ2-3; TRBD2 aligns across 7 bases. The CDR3 extends over 15 amino acids. Germline-derived CDR1 and CDR2 are MNHNS and SASEGT. With V trimmed by 6 bases and J by 2 bases, 8 bases remained unmatched.

The chain is built from TRBV13 and TRBJ2-7; a possible D gene is TRBD2 (6 bases). CDR3 size: 14 residues. Germline V gene data show CDR1 as PRHDT and CDR2 as FYEKMQ (reference sequence). V shed 5 bases and J shed 0 bases, with 11 bases lying between them. The CDR3 spells CASSHGGGSYEQYF. DNA of the CDR3: TGTGCCAGCAGCCACGGGGGAGGCTCCTACGAGCAGTACTTC.

The DNA of the CDR3 is TGCGCCAGCAGCCACCCGCAGGGGTACACTGAAGCTTTCTTT. Amino acids: CASSHPQGYTEAFF. The chain has TRBV4-1 and TRBJ1-1, with D perhaps matching TRBD1 (6 bases). Trimming took off 3 bases at V and 3 bases at J, with 11 bases between the two ends. This CDR3 contains 14 residues. Germline CDR1 is MGHRA and CDR2 is YSYEKL.

This clonotype was observed many times. This chain connects TRBV29-1 to TRBJ1-5; D might be TRBD1 (5 bases). The germline V gene encodes CDR1 SQVTM and CDR2 ANQGSEA. Trimming left V 0 bases short and J 4 bases short, with 13 bases between. The CDR3 length is 15 residues. The CDR3 protein is CSVEDGRGGNQPQHF. CDR3 DNA: TGCAGCGTTGAAGACGGGAGGGGAGGGAATCAGCCCCAGCATTTT.

This clonotype has only a few counts. The gene calls are TRBV7-9 and TRBJ1-1; unclear D gene. In germline, CDR1 is SEHNR, CDR2 FQNEAQ (reference sequence). The CDR3 covers 15 residues. The V and J ends lost 7 bases and 1 base respectively, with 16 bases between them. The CDR3 is CASTLGETRNTEAFF. DNA of the CDR3: TGTGCCAGCACCTTGGGAGAAACGAGGAACACTGAAGCTTTCTTT.

This clonotype came up many times. The rearrangement uses TRBV29-1 and TRBJ2-4; D possibly corresponds to TRBD1 (6 bases). Trimming removed 3 bases at V and 9 bases at J, with 18 bases between. CDR3 size: 14 residues. The germline V gene has CDR1 SQVTM and CDR2 ANQGSEA. The CDR3 DNA is TGCAGCGTTGAGGACAGTACGGTGGGCGTCATTCAGTACTTC. Translating gives CSVEDSTVGVIQYF.

This clonotype was counted only a few times. The chain links TRBV7-2 to TRBJ2-5; no reliable D call. V was clipped by 2 bases and J by 4 bases, with 14 bases between them. The CDR3 consists of 15 residues. Germline values: CDR1 SGHTA, CDR2 FQGNSA. This chain's CDR3 is CASSLSPAEVETQYF. The CDR3 DNA reads TGTGCCAGCAGCTTATCCCCTGCAGAGGTAGAGACCCAGTACTTC.

The chain couples TRBV7-9 to TRBJ1-6; D possibly corresponds to TRBD1 (5 bases). The CDR3 totals 14 residues. Germline CDR1 is SEHNR and CDR2 is FQNEAQ (reference sequence). V was pared by 6 bases and J by 9 bases, with 15 bases between. CDR3 protein: CASSSGTGSSPLHF. CDR3 nucleotides: TGTGCCAGCAGTTCCGGGACTGGGAGTTCACCCCTCCACTTT.

The table lists this clonotype with many counts. The chain is built from TRBV7-9 and TRBJ1-1, with D possibly matching TRBD1 (6 bases). From germline, CDR1 is SEHNR and CDR2 FQNEAQ (reference sequence). V lost 5 bases and J lost 1, with 8 bases in between. This CDR3 comprises 13 residues. CDR3 in amino acids: CASSQQGNTEAFF. As DNA, the CDR3 is TGTGCCAGCAGCCAACAGGGGAACACTGAAGCTTTCTTT.

This clonotype has only a few counts. The chain uses TRBV29-1 and TRBJ2-3, with a possible D match to TRBD2 (5 bases). This CDR3 has 12 residues. Germline CDR1 and CDR2: SQVTM and ANQGSEA. Trimming took off 4 bases at V and 10 bases at J, with 15 bases between the two ends. As DNA, the CDR3 is TGCAGCGTTGCGGGCGGGTATAGCTCGCAGTATTTT. Amino acid sequence: CSVAGGYSSQYF.

This sequence joins TRBV10-3 and TRBJ2-3; TRBD2 matches 10 bases. CDR3 length: 14 amino acids. CDR1 is ENHRY, CDR2 SYGVKD, per germline. CDR3 in DNA: TGTGCGGTTGGGAGCGGGGGGGCCACAGATACGCAGTATTTT. Residues: CAVGSGGATDTQYF.

The V gene is TRBV4-1, the J gene TRBJ2-1, with TRBD1 identical over 9 bases. The V gene end was trimmed by 3 bases and the J gene end by 6 bases; junction bases not matched to a gene: 12. Germline V gene sequence: CDR1 MGHRA, CDR2 YSYEKL. The CDR3 has 17 amino acids. The CDR3 coding sequence is TGCGCCAGCAGCCAGACCTCCGGGACAGGGCATTTCAATGAGCAGTTCTTC. This sequence encodes CASSQTSGTGHFNEQFF.

This clonotype has just a few counts. The chain has TRBV18 and TRBJ2-1, with TRBD1 identical over 7 bases. This CDR3 has 15 amino acids. J gave up 7 bases and V 6 bases, and 12 bases lay outside the gene matches. CDR1 and CDR2 (germline): KGHSH, LQKENI. The CDR3 region has the DNA TGTGCCAGCTCTCCTGGAGCAGGGGGTGGTAATGAGCAGTTCTTC. It yields the protein CASSPGAGGGNEQFF.

This clonotype was recorded a few times. V is TRBV20-1 and J is TRBJ1-1; maybe TRBD1 (6 bases). The CDR3 consists of 15 residues. The germline V and J ends were trimmed by 3 bases and 0 bases, with 14 bases remaining between them. The germline V gene encodes CDR1 DFQATT and CDR2 SNEGSKA (reference sequence). The DNA for the CDR3 is TGCAGTGCTAGCGTCGGACAGTACATGAACACTGAAGCTTTCTTT. Its translation is CSASVGQYMNTEAFF.

This clonotype was counted a few times. V and J are TRBV6-5 and TRBJ2-3, with 8 bases fitting TRBD2. CDR3 size: 17 residues. Germline assignment: CDR1 MNHEY and CDR2 SVGAGI. V lost 2 bases to trimming and J lost 4 bases; unmatched junction nucleotides: 11. CDR3 nucleotide sequence: TGTGCCAGCAGTTACCACCGGACTAGCAAAGAAGCAGATACGCAGTATTTT. Protein product: CASSYHRTSKEADTQYF.

The table lists this clonotype with a few counts. CDR3 DNA sequence: TGCGCCAGCAGTTCTACAGCGGGTCCAGATACGCAGTATTTT. Translation gives CASSSTAGPDTQYF. This chain connects TRBV5-1 to TRBJ2-3; D might be TRBD2 (6 bases). V was shortened by 5 bases and J by 4 bases, with 14 bases between the two germline ends. The CDR3 sequence is 14 residues long. In germline, CDR1 is SGHRS, CDR2 YFSETQ.

This clonotype has just a few counts. This chain uses TRBV2 with TRBJ1-1; no definite D call. This CDR3 is built from 13 residues. Germline-derived CDR1 and CDR2 are SNHLY and FYNNEI. Trimming cost V 7 bases and J 2 bases, with 11 bases left between them. As DNA, the CDR3 is TGTGCCAGCACCCCGGCCCCTAACACTGAAGCTTTCTTT. This codes for CASTPAPNTEAFF.

This clonotype was seen a handful of times. This chain joins TRBV28 and TRBJ1-1; tentatively, D is TRBD1 (6 bases). The CDR3 contains 14 residues. Trimming stripped 0 bases from V and 4 bases from J, with 9 bases between. Germline values: CDR1 MDHEN, CDR2 SYDVKM. In DNA form, the CDR3 reads TGTGCCAGCAGTTTATGGGGGGGCGGCACTGAAGCTTTCTTT. As protein: CASSLWGGGTEAFF.

The sample holds many counts of this clonotype. The chain links TRBV7-2 to TRBJ1-6; D gene ambiguous. Per the germline V gene, CDR1 is SGHTA and CDR2 is FQGNSA. The CDR3 loop spans 12 amino acids. V shed 2 bases and J shed 9 bases, with 5 bases lying between them. The CDR3: CASSLMGSPLHF. CDR3 nucleotide sequence: TGTGCCAGCAGCTTAATGGGTTCACCCCTCCACTTT.

The sample holds a few counts of this clonotype. This rearrangement joins TRBV20-1 to TRBJ2-3, with a weak D call TRBD2 (6 bases). Trimming removed 5 bases from V and 0 bases from J, with 9 bases in between. Germline V gene sequence: CDR1 DFQATT, CDR2 SNEGSKA (reference sequence). The CDR3 contains 13 residues. DNA of the CDR3: TGCAGTGCTGTCGGGGGAAGCACAGATACGCAGTATTTT. This codes for CSAVGGSTDTQYF.

The genes are TRBV5-1 and TRBJ2-7; possibly TRBD2 for D (7 bases). The germline V and J ends were trimmed by 4 bases and 7 bases, with 12 bases remaining between them. In germline, CDR1 is SGHRS, CDR2 YFSETQ. The CDR3 runs 12 residues. The CDR3 loop is CASSLGGREQYV. The CDR3 DNA reads TGCGCCAGCAGCCTGGGGGGGCGAGAGCAGTACGTC.

The rearrangement links TRBV4-1 to TRBJ1-1, with 8 bases matching TRBD1. The length of the CDR3 is 16 residues. From germline, CDR1 is MGHRA and CDR2 YSYEKL. With 4 bases clipped from V and 3 bases from J, the junction kept 10 bases outside the gene matches. The CDR3 spells CASSPQQGVGYTEAFF. CDR3 coding DNA: TGCGCCAGCAGCCCACAACAGGGGGTGGGGTACACTGAAGCTTTCTTT.